Detailed here is one T cell receptor beta chain. The antigen is undetermined. One end of the junction is discordant with germline, which a read error may explain. The sample is drawn from a study of tumor and adjacent non-tumor tissue in lung cancer. General observations from the study: Top 100 clones took a larger repertoire share in normal lung. Compared with tumor, normal lung showed significantly lower TCR diversity. Higher tumor TCR diversity was associated with shorter survival.

No cell sorting was done before RNA was extracted from the tissue. Chemotherapy-naive patients with new lung cancer underwent thoracic surgery in China, August–late 2014. Three rounds of nested PCR, following a modified ARM-PCR protocol, produced the TCRbeta library. From the multiplex PCR reads, TCRdb called clonotypes with MiXCR, one entry per CDR3 protein. The sample has about 80,000 distinct CDR3 sequences; roughly 72% are singletons. The germline gives CDR1 SEHNR, CDR2 FQNEAQ (reference sequence). CDR3 size: 16 residues. The sequencing input was lung tumor tissue. The chain recombines TRBV7-9 with TRBJ1-1; a weak D match, TRBD1 (6 bases). This sequence was found in a woman aged 40 to 49 with non-small cell lung cancer. CDR3 residues: CASSLWGAGLNIEAYF. For the CDR3, the DNA is TGTGCCAGCAGCTTATGGGGGGCGGGCCTGAACATTGAAGCTTACTTT.